This note documents a single T cell receptor (beta chain) sequence. Per the authors' pipeline: Estimates of nucleated cell counts were drawn from the amplification of reference gene primers. Using immunoSEQ multiplex PCR, the repertoire was profiled, and TCRdb retains in-frame clones only, with some absent. V, J and clone size reflect that table, while D and trimming were determined from the DNA. The top ten hold 9.5% to 15% of the sample, which has around 170,000 clones, around 80% seen once. The sample originates from a study of blood T cell repertoires in COVID-19. The wider study: Sites in the United States, Italy and Spain provided acute and convalescent COVID-19 samples. PBMCs, B-cell-depleted T cells, or T cells were the source of the cDNA or gDNA that made up the material.

Germline lookup yields CDR1 MNHEY and CDR2 SMNVEV (reference sequence). V lost 3 bases, J lost 5 bases, and 14 bases lay in between. This CDR3 contains 14 residues. Recovery meant two consecutive negative NP/OP PCR tests, professional clearance, or resolved symptoms. The receptor was derived from a man in his fifties or sixties who had recovered from COVID-19. Sequencing was performed on PBMCs or T cells enriched from blood (not recorded which). The rearrangement joins TRBV27 to TRBJ2-7; perhaps TRBD1 as D (6 bases). The CDR3 reads CASSFLPGEHEQYF. The CDR3 DNA reads TGTGCCAGCAGTTTTCTGCCAGGGGAGCACGAGCAGTACTTC.